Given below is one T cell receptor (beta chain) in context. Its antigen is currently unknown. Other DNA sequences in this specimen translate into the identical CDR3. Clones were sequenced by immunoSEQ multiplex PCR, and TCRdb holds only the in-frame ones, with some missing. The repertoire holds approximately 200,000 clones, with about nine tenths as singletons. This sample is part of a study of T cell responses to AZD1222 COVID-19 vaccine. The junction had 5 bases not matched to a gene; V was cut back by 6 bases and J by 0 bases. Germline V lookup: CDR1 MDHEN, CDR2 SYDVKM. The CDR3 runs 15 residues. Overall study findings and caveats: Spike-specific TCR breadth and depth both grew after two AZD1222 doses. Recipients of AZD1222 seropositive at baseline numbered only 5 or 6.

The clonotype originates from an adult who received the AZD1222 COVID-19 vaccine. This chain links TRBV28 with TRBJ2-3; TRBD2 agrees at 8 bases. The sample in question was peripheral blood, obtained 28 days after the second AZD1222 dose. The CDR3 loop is CASSPTSGSTDTQYF. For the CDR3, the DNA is TGTGCCAGCAGCCCCACTAGCGGTAGCACAGATACGCAGTATTTT.